This TCR beta chain was profiled in a study of cytomegalovirus exposure and HLA in healthy donors. A word on this clone: The antigen remains undetermined.

The CDR3 length is 12 residues. CDR1 MNHNY and CDR2 SVGAGI come from the germline V gene (reference sequence). Germline trimming cut 5 bases from V and 8 bases from J; bases unmatched to any gene: 3. Use of 60 Vbeta and 13 Jbeta primers characterized the PCR. Measured with immunoSEQ multiplex PCR; TCRdb has only the in-frame clones, and not every one. The repertoire has roughly 120,000 clones, about 64% of them found once; the top ten carry roughly 8.7%. Study findings and constraints: More clonal expansion characterized HLA-associated TCR beta chains than equally common others in a later analysis. In an earlier analysis, about 87% or about 30%: the productive usage of most TCR beta V segments. Per published reports, the classifier diagnosed cytomegalovirus status with high specificity and sensitivity. Later genetic work tied a missense DCLRE1C variant to beta-chain V and J trimming.

This sequence originates from a man aged 18 to 30 in good health and CMV-seropositive. The material sequenced was PBMCs. This chain connects TRBV6-6 to TRBJ2-1, with 7 bases fitting TRBD1. CDR3: CASSVQGDEQFF. The CDR3 nucleotides are TGTGCCAGCAGTGTCCAGGGGGATGAGCAGTTCTTC.